The 15 T cell receptor beta chains reported below all come from one sample, sequenced in a study of control samples from healthy donors and cancer patients. TCRdb's table, derived via immunoSEQ multiplex PCR, lists solely in-frame clones and lacks some. The sample lists 160,000 or so clones; nearly 95% were seen once. Sequencing was done on a sample of blood. These receptors were obtained from a man aged 45 to 65 in good health.

The rearrangement joins TRBV19 to TRBJ2-7; 11 bases map to TRBD1. Trimming cost V 1 base and J 5 bases; bases outside gene matches: 4. Germline lookup yields CDR1 LNHDA and CDR2 SQIVND (reference sequence). The CDR3 length is 15 residues. The CDR3 nucleotides read TGTGCCAGTAGTATAGTCCGGGACAGGGGGAACGAGCAGTACTTC. This sequence encodes CASSIVRDRGNEQYF.

The V call is TRBV21-1, the J call TRBJ1-6. TRBV21-1 is listed as a pseudogene. The CDR3 covers 13 residues. This CDR3 is CASSKEKDSPLHF. DNA for the CDR3: TGTGCCAGCAGCAAAGAAAAAGATTCACCCCTCCACTTT.

This chain links TRBV29-1 with TRBJ2-5; D is undetermined. V dropped 8 bases and J dropped 4 bases, with 14 bases sitting between them. The CDR3 contains 12 residues. The germline V gene encodes CDR1 SQVTM and CDR2 ANQGSEA. Here the CDR3 reads CSTQPSPETQYF. Here the CDR3 DNA reads TGCAGCACACAGCCATCGCCAGAGACCCAGTACTTC. Supplemented by reference TRBV29-1 and TRBJ2-5, the full variable domain reads SAVISQKPSRDICQRGTSLTIQCQVDSQVTMMFWYRQQPGQSLTLIATANQGSEATYESGFVIDKFPISRPNLTFSTLTVSNMSPEDSSIYLCSTQPSPETQYFGPGTRLLVL.

This clone has a handful of counts. This sequence joins TRBV12-3 or TRBV12-4 and TRBJ1-1, with D unresolved. Trimming cost V 6 bases and J 3 bases, with 5 bases left between them. The CDR3 sequence is 11 residues long. The CDR3 reads CASRWDTEAFF. The CDR3 DNA sequence: TGTGCCAGCAGGTGGGACACTGAAGCTTTCTTT.

This rearrangement joins TRBV5-1 to TRBJ2-5, with D perhaps given as TRBD1 or TRBD2 (5 bases each). Trimming left V 6 bases short and J 4 bases short, with 22 bases between. CDR3 length equals 16 residues. The V gene's germline CDR1 is SGHRS and CDR2 YFSETQ. The CDR3 here is CASIRNWDLEGETQYF. The DNA for the CDR3 is TGCGCCAGCATCCGTAACTGGGACCTCGAGGGAGAGACCCAGTACTTC.

This chain links TRBV19 with TRBJ2-2; perhaps TRBD2 as D (5 bases). CDR3 length: 17 amino acids. Between the trimmed V and J ends, which lost 0 bases and 2 bases, there was a span of 13 bases. Per germline, CDR1 LNHDA and CDR2 SQIVND (reference sequence). The chain's CDR3 is CASSIDVGVFNTGELFF. The CDR3 coding sequence is TGTGCCAGTAGTATAGATGTCGGGGTATTCAACACCGGGGAGCTGTTTTTT.

About this clone: The germline gene is not matched at one end of the junction; a read error may be the cause. The V gene is TRBV5-1, the J gene TRBJ1-4; tentatively, D is TRBD1 (5 bases). The CDR3 length is 16 residues. Germline V gene data show CDR1 as SGHRS and CDR2 as YFSETQ. The CDR3: CASSSDTGSEGEKLFF. CDR3 nucleotides: TGCGCCAGCAGCTCGGATACAGGAAGTGAGGGTGAAAAATTGTTTTTT.

The genes are TRBV2 and TRBJ1-2; 8 bases align to TRBD1. V trimming: 3 bases; J trimming: 3 bases; junction bases outside the gene matches: 3. The CDR3 contains 14 residues. Germline CDR1 reads SNHLY; CDR2 reads FYNNEI. As DNA, the CDR3 is TGTGCCAGCAGTGACGGACAGGGAGACTATGGCTACACCTTC. Translating gives CASSDGQGDYGYTF.

The J gene is TRBJ2-2, the V gene TRBV23-1; 9 positions agree with TRBD1. TRBV23-1 falls under the ORF class, with uncertain function. V shed 4 bases and J 6 bases; nucleotides not matched to a gene: 12. The CDR3 has 17 residues. The CDR3 bases are TGCGCCAGCAGTCTACTCCCAGGACAGGGGTCGGCCGGGGAGCTGTTTTTT. Protein sequence: CASSLLPGQGSAGELFF.

V is TRBV6-4 and J is TRBJ2-7; weak D call: TRBD1 (5 bases). Trimming cost V 3 bases and J 1 base, with 13 bases left between them. The CDR3 length is 15 residues. Looked up from germline, CDR1 is MRHNA and CDR2 is SNTAGT. The CDR3 is CASSDPDSFSYEQYF. The CDR3 nucleotides are TGTGCCAGCAGTGATCCCGACAGTTTTTCCTACGAGCAGTACTTC.

The chain couples TRBV25-1 to TRBJ2-4; tentatively, D is TRBD1 or TRBD2 (5 bases each). CDR3 length: 11 residues. Germline V gene lookup returns CDR1 MGHDK and CDR2 SYGVNS. Trimming removed 7 bases from V and 11 bases from J, with 12 bases in between. Written as DNA, the CDR3 is TGTGCCAGCACCGAAGAGGGACTTCAGTACTTC. It specifies CASTEEGLQYF.

This chain joins TRBV18 and TRBJ1-6; no firm D call. The CDR3 extends over 15 amino acids. Germline CDR1 KGHSH, CDR2 LQKENI. Trimming stripped 0 bases from V and 5 bases from J, with 8 bases between. As DNA, the CDR3 is TGTGCCAGCTCACCACCGTCAGCTCATAATTCACCCCTCCACTTT. The encoded protein is CASSPPSAHNSPLHF.

In its sample, this clone was seen a few times. J is TRBJ2-1 and V is TRBV3-1 (or the pseudogene TRBV3-2), with 12 bases identical to TRBD2. CDR3 size: 16 residues. Germline lookup yields CDR1 LGHDT and CDR2 YNNKEL (reference sequence). V was pared by 4 bases and J by 5 bases, with 6 bases of the junction left unmatched. The CDR3 region is CASSPSGRAVHNEQFF. Here the CDR3 DNA reads TGTGCCAGCAGCCCTAGCGGGAGGGCCGTCCACAATGAGCAGTTCTTC.

This clone was counted between two and nine times. The rearrangement uses TRBV11-2 and TRBJ2-5; D ambiguous. This CDR3 comprises 13 residues. The ends were cut back, 1 base at V and 0 bases at J, with 3 bases in the middle. Looked up from germline, CDR1 is SGHAT and CDR2 is FQNNGV. The CDR3 sequence: CASSLANQETQYF. CDR3 sequence (DNA): TGTGCCAGCAGCTTAGCCAACCAAGAGACCCAGTACTTC.

This chain's CDR3 is CASSLGLYRNNEQFF. CDR3 nucleotide sequence: TGTGCCAGTAGTCTCGGACTTTATCGAAACAATGAGCAGTTCTTC. The J gene is TRBJ2-1, the V gene TRBV19; TRBD2 is a possible D gene (5 bases). The germline V gene has CDR1 LNHDA and CDR2 SQIVND (reference sequence). The V end was cut by 5 bases, the J end by 5 bases, with 16 bases between. This CDR3 has 15 amino acids.